Listed below are T cell receptor beta chains from one sample, sequenced in a study of cytomegalovirus exposure and HLA in healthy donors. Clones were sequenced by immunoSEQ multiplex PCR, and TCRdb holds only the in-frame ones, with some missing. The sample has 150,000 to 200,000 clones; about four fifths are singletons. Sequences were obtained from PBMCs. These receptor sequences come from a woman between 18 and 30 years old in good health and CMV-seropositive. The CDR3 runs from the conserved cysteine through the conserved F or W.

TRBV15,TRBJ1-5,17,CATSTNRGSGTNQPQHF
TRBV30,TRBJ1-2,13,CAWSGVRGYGYTF
TRBV5-1,TRBJ1-1,15,CASSWTGNMNTEAFF
TRBV4-1,TRBJ2-7,16,CASSPSGTGPPYEQYF
TRBV25-1,TRBJ1-6,15,CASSELRDRDSPLHF
TRBV11-2,TRBJ1-2,17,CASSLLTGPEGAYGYTF
TRBV7-9,TRBJ2-1,17,CASSRLGYPSSYNEQFF
TRBV7-9,TRBJ1-2,13,CASSPQGHGGYTF
TRBV6-5,TRBJ1-2,15,CASSSTGTDNYGYTF
TRBV4-3,TRBJ1-4,16,CASSHQGVGTNEKLFF
TRBV2,TRBJ1-6,15,CASSRSTVRGSPLHF
TRBV18,TRBJ2-7,14,CASSPGLAGYEQYF
TRBV2,TRBJ1-1,15,CASSETGTANTEAFF
TRBV7-9,TRBJ2-2,14,CASTEAYGTGELFF
TRBV7-9,TRBJ1-2,14,CASSLVALSSGYTF
TRBV6-1,TRBJ2-3,14,CASSEWGFTDTQYF
TRBV10-3,TRBJ1-6,15,CAISEAQGISSPLHF
TRBV5-1,TRBJ2-4,16,CASSLDLGQSINIQYF
TRBV6-5,TRBJ1-1,13,CASSKQGTTEAFF
TRBV4-3,TRBJ2-3,14,CASSPSRITDTQYF
TRBV5-1,TRBJ1-1,16,CASSTQPGGWFTEAFF
TRBV10-2,TRBJ2-7,13,CASSEDSSYEQYF
TRBV2,TRBJ2-1,15,CASRILAGGINEQFF
TRBV4-2,TRBJ2-3,15,CASTPLGASTDTQYF
TRBV7-9,TRBJ2-7,16,CASSLVLGLSSYEQYF
TRBV30,TRBJ1-5,13,CAWSNGGNQPQHF
TRBV25-1,TRBJ2-6,17,CASSEEDRSSGANGLTF
TRBV7-5,TRBJ1-1,12,CVRSVGGPEAFF
TRBV11-1,TRBJ2-2,15,CASTNTGRAPGELFF
TRBV6-5,TRBJ2-7,12,CASSFDESKQYF
TRBV30,TRBJ1-6,13,CAWTPGHNSPLHF
TRBV11-2,TRBJ1-2,13,CASSLERELGYTF
TRBV10-2,TRBJ2-5,13,CASSEAGWETQYF
TRBV5-1,TRBJ2-7,14,CASSLEDFNYEQYF
TRBV2,TRBJ2-1,16,CASSVQAGGKYNEQFF
TRBV5-4,TRBJ2-7,16,CASSDGGRNQAYEQYF
TRBV5-1,TRBJ2-5,15,CASSRDYRGQETQYF
TRBV5-5,TRBJ2-7,16,CASSLEVLAGDYEQYF
TRBV6-5,TRBJ2-7,13,CASSAGTGYEQYF
TRBV18,TRBJ1-3,17,CASSEMVDSLSGNTIYF
TRBV7-2,TRBJ2-1,16,CASSLGDRDSYNEQFF
TRBV6-6,TRBJ1-3,14,CASSYGQGGNTIYF
TRBV10-1,TRBJ2-5,14,CASSEAGGTETQYF
TRBV11-2,TRBJ2-3,17,CASSLSGLAGGTDTQYF
TRBV6-6,TRBJ1-2,15,CASSPFENPNYGYTF
TRBV7-2,TRBJ2-1,14,CASSLSLAATEQFF
TRBV28,TRBJ1-6,14,CASGYRGGGSPLHF
TRBV5-1,TRBJ2-3,16,CASSLDGTTSTDTQYF
TRBV28,TRBJ2-2,14,CASSLELTTGELFF
TRBV2,TRBJ2-5,15,CASRKTEGGGETQYF
TRBV6-1,TRBJ2-1,14,CASSDLAGLGEQFF
TRBV6-4,TRBJ2-6,17,CASSDGTGDSGANVLTF
TRBV4-2,TRBJ2-2,14,CASGGIANTGELFF
TRBV6-1,TRBJ2-2,13,CATLAGGPGELFF
TRBV7-2,TRBJ2-7,15,CASSLEPAVTYEQYF
TRBV11-3,TRBJ2-2,16,CASSLRQGYRTGELFF
TRBV4-1,TRBJ2-1,15,CASSQGAGAYNEQFF